Listed below are T cell receptor beta chains from one sample, sequenced in a study of Ad26.COV2.S vaccination and SARS-CoV-2 variants. Sequencing used immunoSEQ multiplex PCR; TCRdb keeps in-frame clones, though not all of them. The data contain hundreds of thousands of clones, roughly 90% of them seen just once; the ten biggest clones take up roughly 1.5%. This sample comprised peripheral blood, obtained in a trial of Ad26.COV2.S vaccine versus placebo. These receptors were obtained from a person aged 18 to 65 who received the Ad26.COV2.S COVID-19 vaccine or a placebo. CDR3s include the opening cysteine and the closing phenylalanine or tryptophan. D genes are given only for firm matches. Expanded clones are given a class, and other clones once, few, many or no size at all.

D gene: .; clone size: .; J gene: TRBJ1-1; V gene: TRBV5-1; CDR3 DNA: TGCGCCAGCAGCTTACAGAACATGAACACTGAAGCTTTCTTT; CDR3 protein: CASSLQNMNTEAFF
D gene: .; clone size: .; J gene: TRBJ2-7; V gene: TRBV2; CDR3 DNA: TGTGCCAGCAGTGAGGGGCGGGTAGGGGATTACGAGCAGTACTTC; CDR3 protein: CASSEGRVGDYEQYF
D gene: TRBD2; clone size: .; J gene: TRBJ2-3; V gene: TRBV7-2; CDR3 DNA: TGTGCCAGCAGCTTGGGACTAGCGGGGGGATCAGATACGCAGTATTTT; CDR3 protein: CASSLGLAGGSDTQYF
D gene: TRBD2; clone size: .; J gene: TRBJ2-5; V gene: TRBV7-9; CDR3 DNA: TGTGCCAGCAGCGCGAATAGCGGGGGGGTAGGAGAGACCCAGTACTTC; CDR3 protein: CASSANSGGVGETQYF
D gene: TRBD1; clone size: .; J gene: TRBJ1-2; V gene: TRBV9; CDR3 DNA: TGTGCCAGCAGCGTTTCACAGGGGACTAACTATGGCTACACCTTC; CDR3 protein: CASSVSQGTNYGYTF
D gene: .; clone size: .; J gene: TRBJ1-2; V gene: TRBV7-7; CDR3 DNA: TGTGCCAGCAGCGGAAGGGGTTTAGCTAACTATGGCTACACCTTC; CDR3 protein: CASSGRGLANYGYTF
D gene: .; clone size: .; J gene: TRBJ1-5; V gene: TRBV6-5; CDR3 DNA: TGTGCCAGCAGTACCCCGGGTCAGCCCCAGCATTTT; CDR3 protein: CASSTPGQPQHF
D gene: .; clone size: .; J gene: TRBJ2-7; V gene: TRBV4-2; CDR3 DNA: TGTGCCAGCAGCCAAGATGGGGGGGCGACGTTCTACGAGCAGTACTTC; CDR3 protein: CASSQDGGATFYEQYF
D gene: TRBD2; clone size: .; J gene: TRBJ2-1; V gene: TRBV27; CDR3 DNA: TGTGCCAGCACCCCTAGCGGGAGTCCCAATGAGCAGTTCTTC; CDR3 protein: CASTPSGSPNEQFF
D gene: TRBD2; clone size: .; J gene: TRBJ2-1; V gene: TRBV5-4; CDR3 DNA: TGTGCCAGCAGCTCGCCGGGAGGAGGCCATGAGCAGTTCTTC; CDR3 protein: CASSSPGGGHEQFF
D gene: .; clone size: .; J gene: TRBJ2-5; V gene: TRBV4-2; CDR3 DNA: TGTGCCAGCAGCCAAGGTGGGAGCCACAGGGAGACCCAGTACTTC; CDR3 protein: CASSQGGSHRETQYF
D gene: .; clone size: once; J gene: TRBJ1-4; V gene: TRBV14; CDR3 DNA: TGTGCCAGCAGTCAAGGACCGGTGGGTGCAACTAATGAAAAACTGTTTTTT; CDR3 protein: CASSQGPVGATNEKLFF
D gene: .; clone size: .; J gene: TRBJ1-5; V gene: TRBV7-9; CDR3 DNA: TGTGCCAGCAGCTACGGAGGGGCAAATCAGCCCCAGCATTTT; CDR3 protein: CASSYGGANQPQHF
D gene: TRBD2; clone size: .; J gene: TRBJ2-1; V gene: TRBV5-6; CDR3 DNA: TGTGCCAGCAGCTCCCTTGGGACTAGCAGGAACAATGAGCAGTTCTTC; CDR3 protein: CASSSLGTSRNNEQFF
D gene: .; clone size: .; J gene: TRBJ1-5; V gene: TRBV6-4; CDR3 DNA: TGTGCCAGCAGTGACAGGCAAAATCAGCCCCAGCATTTT; CDR3 protein: CASSDRQNQPQHF
D gene: .; clone size: .; J gene: TRBJ2-3; V gene: TRBV5-4; CDR3 DNA: TGTGCCAGCAGCTTGGACAGTGCTAGCACAGATACGCAGTATTTT; CDR3 protein: CASSLDSASTDTQYF
D gene: .; clone size: .; J gene: TRBJ1-5; V gene: TRBV19; CDR3 DNA: TGTGCCAGTAGTACCCCGAGGAGGGGTTACAATCAGCCCCAGCATTTT; CDR3 protein: CASSTPRRGYNQPQHF
D gene: TRBD1; clone size: .; J gene: TRBJ1-5; V gene: TRBV7-8; CDR3 DNA: TGTGCCAGCAGCTTAGCCGACAGGGGGCTTAGTGGCAATCAGCCCCAGCATTTT; CDR3 protein: CASSLADRGLSGNQPQHF
D gene: .; clone size: .; J gene: TRBJ2-2; V gene: TRBV2; CDR3 DNA: TGTGCCAGCAGTGTATGGAACACCGGGGAGCTGTTTTTT; CDR3 protein: CASSVWNTGELFF
D gene: .; clone size: .; J gene: TRBJ1-4; V gene: TRBV2; CDR3 DNA: TGTGCCAGCAGTGTTGCAGGGTTCGAAAAACTGTTTTTT; CDR3 protein: CASSVAGFEKLFF
D gene: .; clone size: once; J gene: TRBJ2-1; V gene: TRBV9; CDR3 DNA: TGTGCCAGCAGCGTAGCTACCCCCAGCTCCTACAATGAGCAGTTCTTC; CDR3 protein: CASSVATPSSYNEQFF
D gene: TRBD1; clone size: .; J gene: TRBJ1-6; V gene: TRBV27; CDR3 DNA: TGTGCCAGCAGTTTAAGGATTTCCGGGGACAGGGGAATTTATAGTCGTTCACCCCTCCACTTT; CDR3 protein: CASSLRISGDRGIYSRSPLHF
D gene: .; clone size: few; J gene: TRBJ1-5; V gene: TRBV30; CDR3 DNA: TGTGCCTGGAGGAGTGCGAATAGCAATCAGCCCCAGCATTTT; CDR3 protein: CAWRSANSNQPQHF
D gene: TRBD2; clone size: .; J gene: TRBJ2-3; V gene: TRBV19; CDR3 DNA: TGTGCCAGTAGTCCCACCCTAGCGGGAGCTGATACGCAGTATTTT; CDR3 protein: CASSPTLAGADTQYF
D gene: .; clone size: .; J gene: TRBJ1-5; V gene: TRBV27; CDR3 DNA: TGTGCCAGCAGTTTAGCGCAGGGTGGAACCGCCCAGCATTTT; CDR3 protein: CASSLAQGGTAQHF
D gene: TRBD1; clone size: .; J gene: TRBJ2-7; V gene: TRBV5-1; CDR3 DNA: TGCGCCAGCAGATGGACAGGGAACTACGAGCAGTACTTC; CDR3 protein: CASRWTGNYEQYF
D gene: .; clone size: .; J gene: TRBJ2-2; V gene: TRBV6-5; CDR3 DNA: TGTGCCAGCAGCCCGGTCACCGGGGAGCTGTTTTTT; CDR3 protein: CASSPVTGELFF
D gene: TRBD1; clone size: once; J gene: TRBJ2-5; V gene: TRBV24-1; CDR3 DNA: TGTGCCACCAGCGAACCGGGACAGGGCCCCCAAGAGACCCAGTACTTC; CDR3 protein: CATSEPGQGPQETQYF
D gene: .; clone size: .; J gene: TRBJ1-3; V gene: TRBV27; CDR3 DNA: TGTGCCAGCAGTTTCACAGGAGAAGGAAACACCATATATTTT; CDR3 protein: CASSFTGEGNTIYF
D gene: .; clone size: .; J gene: TRBJ1-2; V gene: TRBV19; CDR3 DNA: TGTGCCAGTAGTTCCCGTACAGCGCCAGCTAACTATGGCTACACCTTC; CDR3 protein: CASSSRTAPANYGYTF
D gene: .; clone size: .; J gene: TRBJ2-7; V gene: TRBV7-2; CDR3 DNA: TGTGCCAGCAGCTTAGGGTGGCTAACCATCTACGAGCAGTACTTC; CDR3 protein: CASSLGWLTIYEQYF
D gene: .; clone size: .; J gene: TRBJ2-7; V gene: TRBV9; CDR3 DNA: TGTGCCAGCAGCGGCGCGGAGAGCTCCTACGAGCAGTACTTC; CDR3 protein: CASSGAESSYEQYF
D gene: .; clone size: .; J gene: TRBJ1-5; V gene: TRBV2; CDR3 DNA: TGTGCCAGCAGTGAGAGGAGCAATCAGCCCCAGCATTTT; CDR3 protein: CASSERSNQPQHF
D gene: TRBD1; clone size: .; J gene: TRBJ1-5; V gene: TRBV27; CDR3 DNA: TGTGCCAGCAGTTTCGCGACAGGGCAGCCCCAGCATTTT; CDR3 protein: CASSFATGQPQHF
D gene: .; clone size: once; J gene: TRBJ1-5; V gene: TRBV6-5; CDR3 DNA: TGTGCCAGCAGCCCGGACAGTATAAATCAGCCCCAGCATTTT; CDR3 protein: CASSPDSINQPQHF
D gene: .; clone size: few; J gene: TRBJ2-7; V gene: TRBV11-2; CDR3 DNA: TGTGCCAGCAGCTTAGGGGGGCAGTTCTCTCTCTACGAGCAGTACTTC; CDR3 protein: CASSLGGQFSLYEQYF
D gene: TRBD2; clone size: .; J gene: TRBJ2-2; V gene: TRBV9; CDR3 DNA: TGTGCCAGCAGCGAAGCGGGAGCCGGCACCGGGGAGCTGTTTTTT; CDR3 protein: CASSEAGAGTGELFF
D gene: .; clone size: .; J gene: TRBJ2-3; V gene: TRBV7-9; CDR3 DNA: TGTGCCAGCCACAAAGGCCTACCGGATACGCAGTATTTT; CDR3 protein: CASHKGLPDTQYF
D gene: .; clone size: once; J gene: TRBJ1-2; V gene: TRBV12-3/TRBV12-4; CDR3 DNA: TGTGCCAGCACCTCGTCCGGGGGATATGGCTACACCTTC; CDR3 protein: CASTSSGGYGYTF
D gene: TRBD1; clone size: .; J gene: TRBJ1-1; V gene: TRBV27; CDR3 DNA: TGTGCCAGCAGATCTCCCCCAGGGGGCACTGAAGCTTTCTTT; CDR3 protein: CASRSPPGGTEAFF
D gene: TRBD1; clone size: few; J gene: TRBJ1-5; V gene: TRBV18; CDR3 DNA: TGTGCCAGCTCACCGCCTACAGGGGATAGCAATCAGCCCCAGCATTTT; CDR3 protein: CASSPPTGDSNQPQHF